This T cell receptor (beta chain) was sequenced in a study of blood T cell repertoires in COVID-19. Turning to the study itself: Some COVID-19 samples were acute and others convalescent; all came from the United States, Italy and Spain.

Authors' data handling: By means of reference gene primer amplification, nucleated cell counts were estimated. Clones were sequenced by immunoSEQ multiplex PCR, and TCRdb holds only the in-frame ones, with some missing. From that table come the V and J calls and clone size; the DNA was used to work out D and trimming. The sample has over 150,000 clones; 70% to 90% are singletons. Trimming took 4 bases from V and 4 from J, leaving 13 bases between them. This CDR3 comprises 14 residues. The V gene's germline CDR1 is MRHNA and CDR2 SNTAGT. While infection was still active, Seattle patients were enrolled and then followed longitudinally.

Sequences were obtained from peripheral blood. The clonotype was recovered from a woman between 55 and 75 years old with COVID-19, enrolled during active disease. The V call is TRBV6-4, the J call TRBJ1-1; D is perhaps TRBD1 (6 bases). As DNA, the CDR3 is TGTGCCAGCAGTGCTCAGGGGTTCGGCACTGAAGCTTTCTTT. Translated, it gives CASSAQGFGTEAFF.